Listed below are T cell receptor beta chains from one sample, sequenced in a study of blood T cell repertoires in COVID-19. Produced via immunoSEQ multiplex PCR; TCRdb's table is partial and in-frame only. The sample has 200,000 to 300,000 clones; about 85% are singletons. Sequenced material: peripheral blood. These receptors were collected from a man younger than 30 with active or convalescent COVID-19. Each CDR3 is given with its conserved first and last residue. D genes are given only for firm matches. Clone sizes are given selectively: once, few, many, or a class where the clone is expanded.

clone_size: NA
v_call: TRBV7-3
d_call: NA
j_call: TRBJ2-1
cdr3_nt: TGTGCCAGCAGCTTAAATACAGGGAATTATGAGCAGTTCTTC
cdr3_aa: CASSLNTGNYEQFF

clone_size: NA
v_call: TRBV19
d_call: NA
j_call: TRBJ1-4
cdr3_nt: TGTGCCAGTAGTCCCTTTCGACAAGCCACTCTTAATGAAAAACTGTTTTTT
cdr3_aa: CASSPFRQATLNEKLFF

clone_size: once
v_call: TRBV27
d_call: TRBD1
j_call: TRBJ1-4
cdr3_nt: TGTGCCAGCAGTTACTTTGGGGACAGGGCAGCAACTAATGAAAAACTGTTTTTT
cdr3_aa: CASSYFGDRAATNEKLFF

clone_size: NA
v_call: TRBV9
d_call: NA
j_call: TRBJ2-6
cdr3_nt: TGTGCCAGCAGCGAGCTCAGGGGGGATGGGGCCAACGTCCTGACTTTC
cdr3_aa: CASSELRGDGANVLTF

clone_size: NA
v_call: TRBV9
d_call: TRBD1
j_call: TRBJ1-1
cdr3_nt: TGTGCCAGCAGCGTAGGAGGACAGGCGGCGGCTCGATACACTGAAGCTTTCTTT
cdr3_aa: CASSVGGQAAARYTEAFF

clone_size: NA
v_call: TRBV19
d_call: NA
j_call: TRBJ1-6
cdr3_nt: TGTGCCAGTAGTCCACGACAGTTTGATAATTCACCCCTCCACTTT
cdr3_aa: CASSPRQFDNSPLHF

clone_size: NA
v_call: TRBV7-2
d_call: TRBD2
j_call: TRBJ2-5
cdr3_nt: TGTGCCAGCAGCTGGGGGGGGAACCAAGAGACCCAGTACTTC
cdr3_aa: CASSWGGNQETQYF

clone_size: NA
v_call: TRBV9
d_call: TRBD1
j_call: TRBJ2-5
cdr3_nt: TGTGCCAGCAGCGCTGAGACAGGGGTGGCCCAAGAGACCCAGTACTTC
cdr3_aa: CASSAETGVAQETQYF

clone_size: NA
v_call: TRBV3-1/TRBV3-2
d_call: NA
j_call: TRBJ1-3
cdr3_nt: TGTGCCAGCAGCCAAGGGGGGGGCGAAGGAAACACCATATATTTT
cdr3_aa: CASSQGGGEGNTIYF

clone_size: NA
v_call: TRBV6-6
d_call: NA
j_call: TRBJ2-2
cdr3_nt: TGTGCCAGCAGAGGTTACAGCACCGGGGAGCTGTTTTTT
cdr3_aa: CASRGYSTGELFF

clone_size: NA
v_call: TRBV27
d_call: TRBD1
j_call: TRBJ2-3
cdr3_nt: TGTGCCAGCAGCTGGGGCGGACAGGGGAGTGATACGCAGTATTTT
cdr3_aa: CASSWGGQGSDTQYF

clone_size: NA
v_call: TRBV30
d_call: NA
j_call: TRBJ2-2
cdr3_nt: TGTGCCTGGAGTGTAAGCTGGGGACACGGGGAGCTGTTTTTT
cdr3_aa: CAWSVSWGHGELFF

clone_size: NA
v_call: TRBV6-6
d_call: TRBD2
j_call: TRBJ2-1
cdr3_nt: TGTGCCAGCAGTTCGGAACGGGGGGTATACAATGAGCAGTTCTTC
cdr3_aa: CASSSERGVYNEQFF

clone_size: NA
v_call: TRBV11-2
d_call: TRBD2
j_call: TRBJ2-7
cdr3_nt: TGTGCCAGCAGCTACTTTAGCGGGAGCTCCTACGAGCAGTACTTC
cdr3_aa: CASSYFSGSSYEQYF

clone_size: NA
v_call: TRBV7-2
d_call: TRBD1
j_call: TRBJ1-2
cdr3_nt: TGTGCCAGCAGCTTAGCCCGACAGGGCAGCTACACCTTC
cdr3_aa: CASSLARQGSYTF

clone_size: NA
v_call: TRBV5-1
d_call: TRBD1
j_call: TRBJ1-2
cdr3_nt: TGCGCCAGCAGCTTGTCCCTCCAGGGGGGCAGGGACGCCGCTAACTATGGCTACACCTTC
cdr3_aa: CASSLSLQGGRDAANYGYTF

clone_size: NA
v_call: TRBV6-6
d_call: TRBD2
j_call: TRBJ2-5
cdr3_nt: TGTGCCAGCAGTCCGGGGACTAGCGGGAGGGCGCGGGGGGAGACCCAGTACTTC
cdr3_aa: CASSPGTSGRARGETQYF